This is a list of T cell receptor beta chains from one sample in a study of OX40 agonist ivuxolimab in advanced cancers. Clones were read by immunoSEQ multiplex PCR, and TCRdb kept only the in-frame ones, dropping some. The repertoire consists of almost 85,000 clones, with nearly 95% occurring once and the leading ten covering roughly 9.6%. Specimen: CD4+ or CD8+ T cells sorted from blood, collected in a trial of the OX40 agonist ivuxolimab. The receptors originated from an adult with an advanced solid tumor such as melanoma, head and neck, liver or kidney cancer. The CDR3 runs from the conserved cysteine through the conserved F or W. Each record gives: D gene, V gene, clone size, J gene, CDR3 protein, CDR3 DNA. The D gene is left open where the match is weak. Part of the rows lack a size; the others show once, few, many or a class for expanded clones.

d_call: -; v_call: TRBV28; clone_size: -; j_call: TRBJ2-7; cdr3_aa: CASSPQGLSYEQYF; cdr3_nt: TGTGCCAGCAGCCCACAGGGACTCTCCTACGAGCAGTACTTC
d_call: -; v_call: TRBV27; clone_size: -; j_call: TRBJ2-1; cdr3_aa: CASKDSDYNEQFF; cdr3_nt: TGTGCCAGCAAGGATAGCGATTACAATGAGCAGTTCTTC
d_call: -; v_call: TRBV13; clone_size: -; j_call: TRBJ2-3; cdr3_aa: CASSLGGTRGDTQYF; cdr3_nt: TGTGCCAGCAGCTTAGGGGGGACCCGGGGAGATACGCAGTATTTT
d_call: TRBD1; v_call: TRBV29-1; clone_size: -; j_call: TRBJ1-2; cdr3_aa: CSVKGARVYGYTF; cdr3_nt: TGCAGCGTGAAGGGGGCGCGAGTATATGGCTACACCTTC
d_call: TRBD1; v_call: TRBV28; clone_size: -; j_call: TRBJ1-1; cdr3_aa: CASSPGTTGTPEAFF; cdr3_nt: TGTGCCAGCAGCCCGGGGACGACAGGGACTCCTGAAGCTTTCTTT
d_call: -; v_call: TRBV28; clone_size: once; j_call: TRBJ1-5; cdr3_aa: CASSRPGSSKFQPQHF; cdr3_nt: TGTGCCAGCAGCCGCCCCGGGTCGTCGAAATTCCAGCCCCAGCATTTT
d_call: TRBD2; v_call: TRBV9; clone_size: -; j_call: TRBJ2-1; cdr3_aa: CASSASGLAYNEQFF; cdr3_nt: TGTGCCAGCAGCGCCTCCGGACTAGCCTACAATGAGCAGTTCTTC
d_call: -; v_call: TRBV9; clone_size: -; j_call: TRBJ1-4; cdr3_aa: CASSVTGEKLFF; cdr3_nt: TGTGCCAGCAGCGTAACAGGTGAAAAACTGTTTTTT
d_call: -; v_call: TRBV7-9; clone_size: -; j_call: TRBJ2-7; cdr3_aa: CASITNEGSTYEQYF; cdr3_nt: TGTGCCAGCATCACGAATGAGGGATCCACCTACGAGCAGTACTTC
d_call: -; v_call: TRBV5-4; clone_size: -; j_call: TRBJ2-5; cdr3_aa: CASSLGPNQETQYF; cdr3_nt: TGTGCCAGCAGCTTGGGACCGAACCAAGAGACCCAGTACTTC
d_call: TRBD2; v_call: TRBV4-1; clone_size: -; j_call: TRBJ2-1; cdr3_aa: CASSFDGRAYNEQFF; cdr3_nt: TGCGCCAGCAGCTTTGACGGGAGGGCCTACAATGAGCAGTTCTTC
d_call: -; v_call: TRBV7-2; clone_size: -; j_call: TRBJ2-7; cdr3_aa: CASSLYRVYEQYF; cdr3_nt: TGTGCCAGCAGCCTCTACAGGGTTTACGAGCAGTACTTC
d_call: -; v_call: TRBV5-6; clone_size: -; j_call: TRBJ1-5; cdr3_aa: CASSSYNQPQHF; cdr3_nt: TGTGCCAGCAGCTCGTACAATCAGCCCCAGCATTTT
d_call: -; v_call: TRBV28; clone_size: -; j_call: TRBJ2-1; cdr3_aa: CASSFNGYNEQFF; cdr3_nt: TGTGCCAGCAGTTTTAACGGGTACAATGAGCAGTTCTTC
d_call: -; v_call: TRBV4-3; clone_size: -; j_call: TRBJ1-5; cdr3_aa: CASSQDRTGASNQPQHF; cdr3_nt: TGCGCCAGCAGCCAAGATCGTACAGGAGCTAGCAATCAGCCCCAGCATTTT
d_call: -; v_call: TRBV4-3; clone_size: -; j_call: TRBJ2-6; cdr3_aa: CASSQARAGLLSGANVLTF; cdr3_nt: TGCGCCAGCAGCCAAGCAAGGGCAGGACTACTCTCTGGGGCCAACGTCCTGACTTTC
d_call: TRBD1; v_call: TRBV6-1; clone_size: -; j_call: TRBJ1-2; cdr3_aa: CASSVTGGGYTF; cdr3_nt: TGTGCCAGCAGTGTTACAGGGGGAGGCTACACCTTC
d_call: -; v_call: TRBV27; clone_size: once; j_call: TRBJ1-1; cdr3_aa: CASSLKSNTEAFF; cdr3_nt: TGTGCCAGCAGTTTAAAGTCGAACACTGAAGCTTTCTTT
d_call: TRBD2; v_call: TRBV5-4; clone_size: -; j_call: TRBJ2-7; cdr3_aa: CASRGLSAEEQYF; cdr3_nt: TGTGCCAGCAGGGGACTATCTGCGGAGGAGCAGTACTTC
d_call: -; v_call: TRBV12-5; clone_size: -; j_call: TRBJ2-1; cdr3_aa: CASGLIGGIWNEQFF; cdr3_nt: TGTGCTAGTGGTTTGATTGGGGGCATTTGGAATGAGCAGTTCTTC
d_call: TRBD2; v_call: TRBV5-4; clone_size: -; j_call: TRBJ2-3; cdr3_aa: CASSPGGSGAFTDTQYF; cdr3_nt: TGTGCCAGCAGCCCCGGGGGGAGCGGGGCCTTCACAGATACGCAGTATTTT
d_call: TRBD2; v_call: TRBV7-3; clone_size: -; j_call: TRBJ2-1; cdr3_aa: CASSLNGPIELATYNEQFF; cdr3_nt: TGTGCCAGCAGCTTAAATGGACCGATAGAACTAGCGACGTACAATGAGCAGTTCTTC
d_call: -; v_call: TRBV7-9; clone_size: -; j_call: TRBJ1-1; cdr3_aa: CASSLWRGINTEAFF; cdr3_nt: TGTGCCAGCAGCTTATGGAGGGGGATTAACACTGAAGCTTTCTTT
d_call: -; v_call: TRBV11-3; clone_size: -; j_call: TRBJ2-3; cdr3_aa: CASSYKGFTDTQYF; cdr3_nt: TGTGCCAGCAGCTACAAGGGGTTCACAGATACGCAGTATTTT
d_call: TRBD2; v_call: TRBV29-1; clone_size: -; j_call: TRBJ2-1; cdr3_aa: CSVAGTSGSSYNEQFF; cdr3_nt: TGCAGCGTAGCCGGGACTAGCGGCAGTTCCTACAATGAGCAGTTCTTC
d_call: -; v_call: TRBV28; clone_size: -; j_call: TRBJ2-3; cdr3_aa: CASSLQAATDTQYF; cdr3_nt: TGTGCCAGCAGTTTACAAGCGGCCACAGATACGCAGTATTTT
d_call: -; v_call: TRBV7-2; clone_size: -; j_call: TRBJ1-1; cdr3_aa: CASRKLVTNTEAFF; cdr3_nt: TGTGCCAGCAGAAAACTAGTAACAAACACTGAAGCTTTCTTT
d_call: -; v_call: TRBV11-2; clone_size: -; j_call: TRBJ2-1; cdr3_aa: CASSLDPGSYNEQFF; cdr3_nt: TGTGCCAGCAGCTTAGATCCGGGATCCTACAATGAGCAGTTCTTC
d_call: TRBD2; v_call: TRBV2; clone_size: once; j_call: TRBJ2-7; cdr3_aa: CASSPTSGRSSYEQYF; cdr3_nt: TGTGCCAGCAGCCCAACTAGCGGGAGATCCTCCTACGAGCAGTACTTC
d_call: -; v_call: TRBV27; clone_size: -; j_call: TRBJ2-6; cdr3_aa: CASTHRFSGANVLTF; cdr3_nt: TGTGCCAGCACTCACAGGTTTTCTGGGGCCAACGTCCTGACTTTC
d_call: -; v_call: TRBV28; clone_size: once; j_call: TRBJ2-1; cdr3_aa: CASRGRAGSSYNEQFF; cdr3_nt: TGTGCCAGCAGAGGTCGGGCGGGCAGTTCCTACAATGAGCAGTTCTTC
d_call: -; v_call: TRBV5-6; clone_size: -; j_call: TRBJ1-5; cdr3_aa: CASSLEAARGQPQHF; cdr3_nt: TGTGCCAGCAGCTTGGAAGCAGCGAGGGGGCAGCCCCAGCATTTT
d_call: TRBD2; v_call: TRBV6-1; clone_size: -; j_call: TRBJ2-7; cdr3_aa: CASSGGSGRATGYEQYF; cdr3_nt: TGTGCCAGCAGTGGCGGTAGCGGGAGGGCTACGGGCTACGAGCAGTACTTC
d_call: -; v_call: TRBV4-3; clone_size: -; j_call: TRBJ1-6; cdr3_aa: CASSPGEGVGSYSPLHF; cdr3_nt: TGCGCCAGCAGCCCGGGTGAAGGGGTGGGTTCTTATTCACCCCTCCACTTT
d_call: -; v_call: TRBV28; clone_size: -; j_call: TRBJ2-7; cdr3_aa: CAAGVSYEQYF; cdr3_nt: TGTGCCGCCGGGGTTTCTTACGAGCAGTACTTC
d_call: TRBD1; v_call: TRBV28; clone_size: -; j_call: TRBJ2-3; cdr3_aa: CASSPWTGTRADTQYF; cdr3_nt: TGTGCCAGCAGTCCGTGGACAGGGACGCGGGCAGATACGCAGTATTTT
d_call: -; v_call: TRBV29-1; clone_size: -; j_call: TRBJ2-7; cdr3_aa: CSVVLGSMTSYEQYF; cdr3_nt: TGCAGCGTTGTCCTTGGGAGTATGACCTCCTACGAGCAGTACTTC
d_call: TRBD2; v_call: TRBV7-2; clone_size: -; j_call: TRBJ2-7; cdr3_aa: CASSTRSSGSLYEQYF; cdr3_nt: TGTGCCAGCAGCACCCGGAGTAGCGGGAGTCTTTACGAGCAGTACTTC
d_call: -; v_call: TRBV7-3; clone_size: -; j_call: TRBJ2-1; cdr3_aa: CASSRDTYNEQFF; cdr3_nt: TGTGCCAGCAGCCGGGACACTTACAATGAGCAGTTCTTC
d_call: TRBD1; v_call: TRBV7-2; clone_size: -; j_call: TRBJ2-5; cdr3_aa: CASSPTTGLRETQYF; cdr3_nt: TGTGCCAGCAGCCCTACGACAGGGTTAAGAGAGACCCAGTACTTC
d_call: -; v_call: TRBV30; clone_size: -; j_call: TRBJ2-1; cdr3_aa: CAWIPPSYNEQFF; cdr3_nt: TGTGCCTGGATCCCCCCATCCTACAATGAGCAGTTCTTC
d_call: TRBD2; v_call: TRBV9; clone_size: -; j_call: TRBJ2-7; cdr3_aa: CASSASGTSGKQYF; cdr3_nt: TGTGCCAGCAGCGCATCCGGGACTAGCGGAAAGCAGTACTTC
d_call: -; v_call: TRBV30; clone_size: -; j_call: TRBJ1-1; cdr3_aa: CAWSVRVGNTEAFF; cdr3_nt: TGTGCCTGGAGTGTACGAGTCGGGAACACTGAAGCTTTCTTT
d_call: -; v_call: TRBV27; clone_size: -; j_call: TRBJ2-7; cdr3_aa: CASRTSGWLEGAQQHEQYF; cdr3_nt: TGTGCCAGCAGGACGTCAGGTTGGTTGGAGGGGGCGCAACAGCACGAGCAGTACTTC
d_call: -; v_call: TRBV25-1; clone_size: -; j_call: TRBJ2-7; cdr3_aa: CASSIFYEQYF; cdr3_nt: TGTGCCAGCAGTATATTCTACGAGCAGTACTTC
d_call: -; v_call: TRBV7-9; clone_size: few; j_call: TRBJ2-7; cdr3_aa: CASSLALSYEQYF; cdr3_nt: TGTGCCAGCAGCTTGGCACTCTCCTACGAGCAGTACTTC
d_call: -; v_call: TRBV4-2; clone_size: -; j_call: TRBJ2-7; cdr3_aa: CASSQEPAQGGSYEQYF; cdr3_nt: TGTGCCAGCAGCCAAGAACCGGCGCAAGGGGGTTCCTACGAGCAGTACTTC
d_call: -; v_call: TRBV30; clone_size: -; j_call: TRBJ2-2; cdr3_aa: CAWSVMGTGELFF; cdr3_nt: TGTGCCTGGAGTGTAATGGGAACCGGGGAGCTGTTTTTT
d_call: TRBD1; v_call: TRBV19; clone_size: -; j_call: TRBJ1-1; cdr3_aa: CASSILGQGETEAFF; cdr3_nt: TGTGCCAGTAGTATATTGGGACAGGGGGAGACTGAAGCTTTCTTT
d_call: -; v_call: TRBV10-2; clone_size: -; j_call: TRBJ1-2; cdr3_aa: CASSVRGSYGYTF; cdr3_nt: TGCGCCAGCAGTGTTCGGGGGTCCTATGGCTACACCTTC
d_call: -; v_call: TRBV14; clone_size: -; j_call: TRBJ1-1; cdr3_aa: CASSQDKGPLMNTEAFF; cdr3_nt: TGTGCCAGCAGCCAAGATAAGGGGCCTCTTATGAACACTGAAGCTTTCTTT
d_call: -; v_call: TRBV6-5; clone_size: -; j_call: TRBJ2-3; cdr3_aa: CASSYGGMGTDTQYF; cdr3_nt: TGTGCCAGCAGTTACGGCGGGATGGGTACAGATACGCAGTATTTT
d_call: TRBD2; v_call: TRBV4-2; clone_size: -; j_call: TRBJ2-7; cdr3_aa: CASSPGASGSYEQYF; cdr3_nt: TGTGCCAGCAGCCCCGGTGCTAGCGGATCCTACGAGCAGTACTTC
d_call: -; v_call: TRBV19; clone_size: -; j_call: TRBJ2-7; cdr3_aa: CASSIGYSYEQYF; cdr3_nt: TGTGCCAGTAGTATAGGTTACAGCTACGAGCAGTACTTC
d_call: TRBD2; v_call: TRBV4-1; clone_size: -; j_call: TRBJ2-3; cdr3_aa: CASSQVASGTPDTQYF; cdr3_nt: TGCGCCAGCAGCCAAGTGGCTAGCGGGACCCCAGATACGCAGTATTTT
d_call: TRBD2; v_call: TRBV5-1; clone_size: -; j_call: TRBJ2-1; cdr3_aa: CASSTAGTSGRPNEQFF; cdr3_nt: TGCGCCAGCAGCACTGCCGGGACTAGCGGGAGGCCCAATGAGCAGTTCTTC
d_call: -; v_call: TRBV4-3; clone_size: -; j_call: TRBJ2-2; cdr3_aa: CASSQDPGETGELFF; cdr3_nt: TGCGCCAGCAGCCAAGATCCGGGAGAGACCGGGGAGCTGTTTTTT
d_call: -; v_call: TRBV27; clone_size: -; j_call: TRBJ2-1; cdr3_aa: CASSYNDHNEQFF; cdr3_nt: TGTGCCAGCAGTTACAATGATCACAATGAGCAGTTCTTC
d_call: -; v_call: TRBV27; clone_size: -; j_call: TRBJ2-7; cdr3_aa: CASKDSSYEQYF; cdr3_nt: TGTGCCAGCAAGGACAGTTCCTACGAGCAGTACTTC